The source of this T cell receptor (beta chain) is a study of molecular identifiers for immune sequencing clone quantification listed by TCRdb under 2018. Regarding the complete study: For a replicate experiment, RNA from approximately 20,000 or 100,000 naive CD8 T cells was divided into five aliquots, and four of the five aliquots were sequenced. CD8 T cells were used in a methods study to benchmark molecular-identifier clustering-based TCR repertoire sequencing (MIDCIRS) and TCR RNA copy counting. The full study reports these points: Spiked-in Jurkat TCR RNA equal to a single cell's worth was reported to be detectable even within 1,100,000 naive CD8 T cells. When barcode sub-clustering was omitted, TCR diversity was inflated by chimeric consensus sequences, with chimeras reaching as high as 47%. Highly expanded clone sizes could be underestimated if identical TCR molecules share a barcode. In CMV-specific effector cells, clones with more than 20 RNA copies accounted for over 97% of molecules, whereas in naive cells such clones accounted for under 1%. The naive libraries included spiked-in Jurkat TCR RNA (10 copies' worth), and this Jurkat TCR RNA is not part of the donor repertoire. Modeling estimated approximately 3 recovered TCR RNA copies per cell, compared with 9.5 to 10 by digital PCR, which implies about 30% capture efficiency.

The trim is 1 base for V and 0 bases for J, with a gap of 6 bases between the germline ends. The CDR3 runs 14 amino acids, cysteine and phenylalanine included. The retained sequence is limited to the CDR3, 42 bases, with the frame set at the first base. From the germline V gene, CDR1 is MGHRA and CDR2 is YSYEKL. Libraries of naive CD8 T cells were built from anywhere between about 17,000 and 1,000,000 sorted cells, with 10%, 30% or 50% of the purified RNA used. On a BD FACSAria II, naive CD8 T cells were FACS-sorted as CD8+CD4-CCR7+CD45RA+ and collected into RLT Plus buffer. To test detection sensitivity, Jurkat RNA equivalent to more than 9 TCR copies was spiked into samples of roughly 17,000-1,000,000 naive CD8 T cells. CD8 T cells were enriched using RosetteSep CD8+ T Cell Enrichment Cocktail and Ficoll-Paque, and the enriched cells then underwent ACK red cell lysis. This clonotype was counted many times. Its antigen is still unknown. The record has no base qualities; no much larger clone is one base away.

The library relied on PCR. Data came from an Illumina HiSeq 4000. Bulk TCR libraries were prepared as previously described, using TCR primers listed in Table S5. The Qiagen AllPrep DNA/RNA kit was used to purify total RNA. Reads from multiple sequencing runs of the same library were pooled before analysis. The paper's data handling went like this. Only reads with exact TCR constant sequence were kept, trimmed to 150 nt, and grouped by their 12-nt molecular barcodes. Reads within each barcode group were sub-clustered using a 15% Levenshtein threshold, and quality-weighted consensus sequences were constructed for each RNA molecule. Non-functional sequences were filtered out, along with any lower-count sequence sitting one edit away from another sequence. Based on fitting two negative binomial distributions, any barcode sub-cluster with under 20% of the maximum read count was discarded. The public sequencing data were trimmed at Q25 with fastp and processed into clonotypes with MiXCR by TCRdb, which kept only in-frame beta chains. Each record represents a unique CDR3 protein, reported with the most common genes and DNA among its rows. These V and J calls are TCRdb output, not the study's own analysis. Here the sample has about 640,000 distinct CDR3 sequences; about 20% occur a single time. Clones ranked in the top ten supply roughly 0.85% of the sample.

The sequencing sample was made of naive CD8+ T cells from blood, with Jurkat cell RNA spiked in. The cell subset or site label of this sample denotes: FACS-sorted CD8+CD4-CCR7+CD45RA+ naive T cells. In this chain, TRBV4-1 is recombined with TRBJ1-1; no D segment can be confidently identified. This TCR was sampled from a human donor in good health. Some libraries in this study had Jurkat cell RNA spiked in. The nucleotides read TGCGCCAGCAGCCAAGGACACATGAACACTGAAGCTTTCTTT. This encodes CASSQGHMNTEAFF.